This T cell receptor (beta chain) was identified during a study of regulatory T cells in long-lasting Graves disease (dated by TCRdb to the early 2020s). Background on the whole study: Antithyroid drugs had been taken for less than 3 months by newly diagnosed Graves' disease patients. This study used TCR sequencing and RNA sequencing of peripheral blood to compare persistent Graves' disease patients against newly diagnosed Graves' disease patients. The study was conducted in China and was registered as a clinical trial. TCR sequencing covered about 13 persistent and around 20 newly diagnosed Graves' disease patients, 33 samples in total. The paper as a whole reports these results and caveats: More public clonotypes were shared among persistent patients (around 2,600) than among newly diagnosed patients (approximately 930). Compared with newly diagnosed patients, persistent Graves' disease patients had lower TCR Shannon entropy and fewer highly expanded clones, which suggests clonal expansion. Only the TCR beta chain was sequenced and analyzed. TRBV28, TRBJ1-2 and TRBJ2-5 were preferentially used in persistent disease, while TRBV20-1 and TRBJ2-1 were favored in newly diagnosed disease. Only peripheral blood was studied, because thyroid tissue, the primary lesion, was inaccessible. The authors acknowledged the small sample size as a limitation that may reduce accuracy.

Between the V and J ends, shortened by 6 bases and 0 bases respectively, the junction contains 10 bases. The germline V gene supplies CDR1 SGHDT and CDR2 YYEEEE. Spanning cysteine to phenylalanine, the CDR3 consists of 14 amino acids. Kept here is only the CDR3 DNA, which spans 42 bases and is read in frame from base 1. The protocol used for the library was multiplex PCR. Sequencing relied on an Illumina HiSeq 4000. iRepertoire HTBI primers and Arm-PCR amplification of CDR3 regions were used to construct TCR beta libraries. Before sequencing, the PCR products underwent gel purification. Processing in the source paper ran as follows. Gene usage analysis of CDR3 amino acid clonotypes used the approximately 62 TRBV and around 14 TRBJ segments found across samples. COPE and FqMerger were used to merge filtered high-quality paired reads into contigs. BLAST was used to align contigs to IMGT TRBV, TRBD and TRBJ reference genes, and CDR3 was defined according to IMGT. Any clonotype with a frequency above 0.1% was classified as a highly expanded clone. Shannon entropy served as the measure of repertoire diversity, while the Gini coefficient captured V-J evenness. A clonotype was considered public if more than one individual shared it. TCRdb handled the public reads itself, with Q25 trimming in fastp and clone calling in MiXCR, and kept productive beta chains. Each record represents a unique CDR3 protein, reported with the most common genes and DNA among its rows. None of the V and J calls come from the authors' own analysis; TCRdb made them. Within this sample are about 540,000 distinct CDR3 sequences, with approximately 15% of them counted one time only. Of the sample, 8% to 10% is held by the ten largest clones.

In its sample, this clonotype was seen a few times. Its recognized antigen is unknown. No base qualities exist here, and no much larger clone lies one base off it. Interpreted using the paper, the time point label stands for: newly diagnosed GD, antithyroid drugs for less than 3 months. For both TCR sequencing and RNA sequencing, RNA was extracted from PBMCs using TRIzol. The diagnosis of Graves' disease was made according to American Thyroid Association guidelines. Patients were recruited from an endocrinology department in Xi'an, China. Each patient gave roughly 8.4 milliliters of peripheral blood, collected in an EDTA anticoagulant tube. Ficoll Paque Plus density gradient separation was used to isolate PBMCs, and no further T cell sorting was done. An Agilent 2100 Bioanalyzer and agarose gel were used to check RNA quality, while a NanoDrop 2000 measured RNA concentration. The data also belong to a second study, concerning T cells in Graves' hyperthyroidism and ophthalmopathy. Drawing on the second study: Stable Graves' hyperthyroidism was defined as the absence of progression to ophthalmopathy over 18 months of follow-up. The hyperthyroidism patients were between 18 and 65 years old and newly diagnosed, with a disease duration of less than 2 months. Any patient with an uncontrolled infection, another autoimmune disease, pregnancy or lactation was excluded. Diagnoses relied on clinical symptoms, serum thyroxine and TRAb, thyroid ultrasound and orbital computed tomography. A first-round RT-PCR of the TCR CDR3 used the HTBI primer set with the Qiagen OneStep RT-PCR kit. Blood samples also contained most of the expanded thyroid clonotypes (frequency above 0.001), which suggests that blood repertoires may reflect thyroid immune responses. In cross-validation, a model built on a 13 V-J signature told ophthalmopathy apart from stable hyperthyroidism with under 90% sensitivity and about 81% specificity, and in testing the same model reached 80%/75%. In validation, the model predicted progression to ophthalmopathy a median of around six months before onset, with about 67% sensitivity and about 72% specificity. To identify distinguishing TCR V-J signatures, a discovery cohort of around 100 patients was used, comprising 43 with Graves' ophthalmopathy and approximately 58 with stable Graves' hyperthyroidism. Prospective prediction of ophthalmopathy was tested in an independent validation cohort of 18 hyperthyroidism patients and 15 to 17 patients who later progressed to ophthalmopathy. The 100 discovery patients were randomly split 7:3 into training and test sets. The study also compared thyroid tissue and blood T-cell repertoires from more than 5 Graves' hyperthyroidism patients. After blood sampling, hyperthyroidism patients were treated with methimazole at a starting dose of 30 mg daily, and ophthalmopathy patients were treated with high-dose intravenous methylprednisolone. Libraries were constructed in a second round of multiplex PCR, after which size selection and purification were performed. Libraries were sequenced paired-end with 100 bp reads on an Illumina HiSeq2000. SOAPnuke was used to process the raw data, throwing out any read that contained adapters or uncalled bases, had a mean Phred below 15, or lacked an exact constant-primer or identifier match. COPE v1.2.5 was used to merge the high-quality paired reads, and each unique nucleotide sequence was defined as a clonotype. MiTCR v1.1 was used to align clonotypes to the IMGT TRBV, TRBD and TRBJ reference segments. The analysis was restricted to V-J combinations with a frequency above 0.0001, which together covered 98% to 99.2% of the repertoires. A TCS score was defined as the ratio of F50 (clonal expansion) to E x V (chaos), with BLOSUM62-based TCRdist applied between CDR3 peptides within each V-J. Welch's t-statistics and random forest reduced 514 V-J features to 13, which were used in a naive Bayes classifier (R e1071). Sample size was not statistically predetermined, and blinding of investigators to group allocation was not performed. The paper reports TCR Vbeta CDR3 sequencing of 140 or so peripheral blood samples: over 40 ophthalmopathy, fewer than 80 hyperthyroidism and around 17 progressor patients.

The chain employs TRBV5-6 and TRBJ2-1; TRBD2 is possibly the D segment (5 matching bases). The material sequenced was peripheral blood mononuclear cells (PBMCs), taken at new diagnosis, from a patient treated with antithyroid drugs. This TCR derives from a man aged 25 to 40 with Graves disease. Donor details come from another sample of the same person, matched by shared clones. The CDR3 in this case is CASTLGSSYNEQFF. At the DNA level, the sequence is TGTGCCAGCACCCTTGGGAGCTCCTACAATGAGCAGTTCTTC.